The rows below give T cell receptor beta chains drawn from one sample of a study of memory CD4+ T cells and cytomegalovirus serostatus. Here immunoSEQ multiplex PCR was the method, and the copy in TCRdb shows in-frame clones only, minus some. The sample records approximately 40,000 clones, 76% being singletons. The sequenced material came from memory CD4+ T cells from blood. Receptors originate from an adult in good health and CMV-seronegative. CDR3s include the opening cysteine and the closing phenylalanine or tryptophan. D genes are given only for firm matches. Clone size is stated in some rows and not others, as once, few, many or a class when expanded.

V gene	J gene	D gene	clone size	CDR3 DNA	CDR3 protein
TRBV18	TRBJ1-2	TRBD1	NA	TGTGCCAGCTCACCACCGACAGGGATCTATGGCTACACCTTC	CASSPPTGIYGYTF
TRBV2	TRBJ2-1	NA	NA	TGTGCCAGCACCATCGACTCCAACGGGTTCAATGAGCAGTTCTTC	CASTIDSNGFNEQFF
TRBV7-2	TRBJ2-1	TRBD2	NA	TGTGCCAGCAGCTTACTGACTAGCGGGAGGTCCCTTTCCTACAATGAGCAGTTCTTC	CASSLLTSGRSLSYNEQFF
TRBV29-1	TRBJ1-1	NA	NA	TGCAGCGTGAAGGGTACGGCTGAAGCTTTCTTT	CSVKGTAEAFF
TRBV28	TRBJ1-2	TRBD1	NA	TGTGCCAGCAGTTTATCAGGGGGCGGCTACACCTTC	CASSLSGGGYTF
TRBV5-1	TRBJ2-2	NA	few	TGCGCCAGCAGCTTGGGTCATGGGGTGAGGAACACCGGGGAGCTGTTTTTT	CASSLGHGVRNTGELFF
TRBV6-6	TRBJ2-1	TRBD1	NA	TGTGCCAGCAGTCGGACAGGGCCCTCCTACAATGAGCAGTTCTTC	CASSRTGPSYNEQFF
TRBV11-1	TRBJ2-5	NA	NA	TGTGCCAGCAGCTTAAATAACAGGCAAGAGACCCAGTACTTC	CASSLNNRQETQYF
TRBV30	TRBJ2-7	TRBD2	NA	TGTGCCTGGAGCCCAAGCGGGAGTCATGAGCAGTACTTC	CAWSPSGSHEQYF
TRBV10-1	TRBJ1-2	NA	NA	TGCGCCAGCAGTGAGGGACAACGCTATGGCTACACCTTC	CASSEGQRYGYTF
TRBV28	TRBJ2-3	NA	few	TGTGCCAGCAGCCAACTTCCGACGGTGAGCACAGATACGCAGTATTTT	CASSQLPTVSTDTQYF